This T cell receptor beta chain was recorded in a study of identifying expanded T cells in peripheral blood. Method: immunoSEQ multiplex PCR; TCRdb's copy keeps in-frame clones and lacks some. The data contain about 85,000 clones, more than 70% of them seen just once; the ten biggest clones take up over 15%. Germline V gene sequence: CDR1 SGHRS, CDR2 YFSETQ. The CDR3 totals 15 residues. With 3 bases clipped from V and 2 bases from J, the junction kept 5 bases outside the gene matches. In regard to this clone: What it recognizes is unknown.

General observations from the study: Technical replicates showed roughly 1.2 changed clones; around 2 weeks around 15; four weeks 19.

Healthy donors had no documented immune events, such as infections, while sampled. This chain connects TRBV5-1 to TRBJ2-3; the match to TRBD2 covers 8 bases. The receptor comes from a person aged 18-69 years in good health. Material: blood. CDR3 DNA sequence: TGCGCCAGCAGCTACGAACTAGCGGACACAGATACGCAGTATTTT. Encoded protein: CASSYELADTDTQYF. The full variable domain, its missing parts supplied by reference TRBV5-1 and TRBJ2-3, is KAGVTQTPRYLIKTRGQQVTLSCSPISGHRSVSWYQQTPGQGLQFLFEYFSETQRNKGNFPGRFSGRQFSNSRSEMNVSTLELGDSALYLCASSYELADTDTQYFGPGTRLTVL.